The entry that follows covers one T cell receptor (beta chain) sequence. Its antigen is as yet unknown. The table came from immunoSEQ multiplex PCR; TCRdb's copy has only in-frame clones and leaves some out. There are almost 20,000 clones in the sample; about 81% occur only once, and less than 15% lies in the top ten. These data originate in a study of STAT5B mutations in CD4+ large granular lymphocyte leukemia. Study conclusions and caveats: Higher CD4+ than CD8+ T-LGLL clonality might reflect small sample size. Without putative leukemic clones, patient CD4-sorted repertoires remained more clonal than healthy CD4+ repertoires. TRBV06-family usage was enriched in top patient clones (8/27) versus controls (2/35).

The V segment lost 5 bases and the J segment 0 bases; nucleotides outside the gene matches: 15. CDR3 length equals 19 residues. Looked up from germline, CDR1 is SNHLY and CDR2 is FYNNEI. The J gene is TRBJ2-5, the V gene TRBV2, with 10 bases identical to TRBD2. Sequenced sample: CD4+ T cells from blood buffy coats. The clonotype was recovered from a human donor in good health. In DNA, the CDR3 is TGTGCCAGCAGTCTCCGACCTACTAGCGGGAAATCCCACCAAGAGACCCAGTACTTC. Amino acids: CASSLRPTSGKSHQETQYF.